A selection of T cell receptor beta chains follows, all from one sample in a study of blood T cell repertoires in COVID-19. Some clones are missing from TCRdb's copy, which holds only in-frame ones; the method was immunoSEQ multiplex PCR. Of 150,000 to 160,000 clones listed, 75% to 90% are singletons. Input material: peripheral blood. The receptors were sampled from a woman aged 40-49 years with acute or convalescent COVID-19. Both conserved end residues are part of each CDR3. The D gene is left open where the match is weak. The size field is filled for only some rows; it gives once, few, many or a size class.

V gene	clone size	D gene	J gene	CDR3 DNA	CDR3 protein
TRBV19	NA	TRBD2	TRBJ2-3	TGTGCCAGTGGGAGACTAGCGGGAGCCGGAGATACGCAGTATTTT	CASGRLAGAGDTQYF
TRBV15	NA	NA	TRBJ2-2	TGTGCCACCAGCAGAAGCCCTCCTAGCGAGATCACCGGGGAGCTGTTTTTT	CATSRSPPSEITGELFF
TRBV21-1	NA	NA	TRBJ1-2	TGTGCCAGCAGCAATGAACAGGGGGCGCGAGGCTATGGCTACACCTTC	CASSNEQGARGYGYTF
TRBV5-1	NA	NA	TRBJ1-6	TGCGCCAGCAGCTTGGCGGCGGGAGGGAATTCACCCCTCCACTTT	CASSLAAGGNSPLHF
TRBV9	NA	TRBD1	TRBJ1-2	TGTGCCAGCAGCGGACAGACAGGGGGCGACTATGGCTACACCTTC	CASSGQTGGDYGYTF
TRBV10-1	NA	NA	TRBJ2-1	TGCGCCAGCAGTGTTCTTCGAGACAATGAGCAGTTCTTC	CASSVLRDNEQFF
TRBV29-1	NA	NA	TRBJ2-2	TGCAGCGTTCCCGACAGGAACACCGGGGAGCTGTTTTTT	CSVPDRNTGELFF
TRBV19	NA	TRBD2	TRBJ2-3	TGTGCCAGTACCCTGACTAGCGGGAGAGCAGATACGCAGTATTTT	CASTLTSGRADTQYF
TRBV27	NA	TRBD2	TRBJ2-1	TGTGCCAGCAGTTTAGGACTAGCGGGGGTTTACGAGCAGTTCTTC	CASSLGLAGVYEQFF
TRBV3-1/TRBV3-2	NA	NA	TRBJ2-2	TGTGCCAGCAGCCAAGATCTGGCAGGCACGAACACCGGGGAGCTGTTTTTT	CASSQDLAGTNTGELFF
TRBV30	NA	TRBD1	TRBJ2-1	TGTGCCTGGAATCCTCCCCTGACAGGGTTCACCTACAATGAGCAGTTCTTC	CAWNPPLTGFTYNEQFF
TRBV27	once	TRBD2	TRBJ2-1	TGTGCCAGCAGTTTCCCCGCGACTAGCGGTTCCTACAATGAGCAGTTCTTC	CASSFPATSGSYNEQFF
TRBV2	NA	NA	TRBJ1-1	TGTGCCAGCAGTAGGGAGGAGAACACTGAAGCTTTCTTT	CASSREENTEAFF
TRBV7-9	NA	TRBD1	TRBJ1-5	TGTGCCAGCAGCGAAACCGGGACAGAAAATCAGCCCCAGCATTTT	CASSETGTENQPQHF
TRBV27	NA	NA	TRBJ1-2	TGTGCCAGCAGCCCGGCGGGGGGCTATGGCTACACCTTC	CASSPAGGYGYTF
TRBV5-4	NA	TRBD1	TRBJ2-7	TGTGCCAGCAGCCCCAAGGAATTCCAGGACAGGGTGAACGAGCAGTACTTC	CASSPKEFQDRVNEQYF